These 7 T cell receptor beta chains came from one sample sequenced in a study of tumor and adjacent non-tumor tissue in lung cancer. A modified ARM-PCR protocol with three rounds of nested PCR amplified TCRbeta. TCRdb recomputed calls from the multiplex PCR reads with MiXCR, one row per CDR3 protein. Among tens of thousands of distinct CDR3 sequences listed, around 70% were seen once. No cell sorting was done before RNA was extracted from the tissue. More than 3 cm separated this lung sample from the edge of the tumor. Sequencing was done on a sample of distant non-tumor lung tissue. The receptors come from a woman in her fifties or sixties with non-small cell lung cancer.

This clonotype has only one observation. Being one base from a much bigger clone, this may be a read error. The gene calls are TRBV7-2 and TRBJ1-6; no firm D call. The germline gives CDR1 SGHTA, CDR2 FQGNSA. With 7 bases removed from V and 6 bases from J, the gap between germline ends came to 13 bases. This CDR3 is 14 amino acids long. The CDR3, as DNA: TGTGCCAGCAACTCAGCGGCAGTTAATTCACCCCTCCACTTT. Amino acids: CASNSAAVNSPLHF.

A word on this clonotype: Likely a read error: the CDR3 ends without its conserved phenylalanine or tryptophan. The chain links TRBV6-2 or TRBV6-3 to TRBJ1-2; D call uncertain. Trimming removed 4 bases from V and 6 bases from J, with 12 bases in between. The CDR3 has 13 amino acids. The germline CDR1 and CDR2 sequences are MNHEY and SVGEGT. CDR3 sequence: CASSSQDLDGYTL. The CDR3 DNA reads TGTGCCAGCAGTTCTCAGGATTTAGATGGCTACACCTTG.

This clonotype was seen ten or more times. The chain combines TRBV28 with TRBJ2-1; the D gene is possibly TRBD2 (5 bases). Germline assignment: CDR1 MDHEN and CDR2 SYDVKM. V gave up 4 bases and J gave up 7 bases, with 11 bases separating them. The CDR3 consists of 13 residues. As DNA, the CDR3 is TGTGCCAGCAGTTCTCCGGACTGGAATGAGCAGTTCTTC. Residues: CASSSPDWNEQFF.

About this clonotype itself: At one end, the junction sequence differs from germline, possibly due to a read error. The rearrangement uses TRBV11-2 and TRBJ2-5; D is possibly TRBD1 or TRBD2 (5 bases each). Germline CDR1 is SGHAT and CDR2 is FQNNGV. This CDR3 region has 16 residues. The CDR3 nucleotides are TGTGCCAGCAGCTTAGAGGCCCCGGGATCCAAAGGGACCCAATGCTTC. As protein: CASSLEAPGSKGTQCF.

This sequence joins TRBV13 and TRBJ2-1; TRBD2 matches at 10 bases. J gave up 6 bases and V 3 bases, and 8 bases lay outside the gene matches. Germline V gene data show CDR1 as PRHDT and CDR2 as FYEKMQ (reference sequence). The CDR3 length is 16 residues. The CDR3: CASSLALSGRANEQFF. The CDR3, as DNA: TGTGCCAGCAGCTTGGCCCTAAGCGGGAGGGCCAATGAGCAGTTCTTC.

CDR3 loop: CASRLRGPAVSDEQYF. The CDR3 DNA follows: TGTGCCAGCAGGCTAAGGGGACCAGCGGTCTCGGACGAGCAGTACTTC. This sequence joins TRBV11-2 and TRBJ2-7; D tentatively reads TRBD1 or TRBD2 (5 bases each). The CDR3 extends over 16 amino acids. Germline lookup yields CDR1 SGHAT and CDR2 FQNNGV. V lost 6 bases to trimming and J lost 5 bases, with 23 bases between them.

As regards this clonotype: Its ends do not fully match the called genes, so a read error is possible. V is TRBV6-1 and J is TRBJ2-2, with D hard to call. The CDR3 totals 16 residues. Germline V gene lookup returns CDR1 MNHNS and CDR2 SASEGT. The CDR3, as DNA: TGTCCCAGCATACGGTTTTCGACGGTGAACACCGGGGAGCTGTTTTTT. This sequence encodes CPSIRFSTVNTGELFF.